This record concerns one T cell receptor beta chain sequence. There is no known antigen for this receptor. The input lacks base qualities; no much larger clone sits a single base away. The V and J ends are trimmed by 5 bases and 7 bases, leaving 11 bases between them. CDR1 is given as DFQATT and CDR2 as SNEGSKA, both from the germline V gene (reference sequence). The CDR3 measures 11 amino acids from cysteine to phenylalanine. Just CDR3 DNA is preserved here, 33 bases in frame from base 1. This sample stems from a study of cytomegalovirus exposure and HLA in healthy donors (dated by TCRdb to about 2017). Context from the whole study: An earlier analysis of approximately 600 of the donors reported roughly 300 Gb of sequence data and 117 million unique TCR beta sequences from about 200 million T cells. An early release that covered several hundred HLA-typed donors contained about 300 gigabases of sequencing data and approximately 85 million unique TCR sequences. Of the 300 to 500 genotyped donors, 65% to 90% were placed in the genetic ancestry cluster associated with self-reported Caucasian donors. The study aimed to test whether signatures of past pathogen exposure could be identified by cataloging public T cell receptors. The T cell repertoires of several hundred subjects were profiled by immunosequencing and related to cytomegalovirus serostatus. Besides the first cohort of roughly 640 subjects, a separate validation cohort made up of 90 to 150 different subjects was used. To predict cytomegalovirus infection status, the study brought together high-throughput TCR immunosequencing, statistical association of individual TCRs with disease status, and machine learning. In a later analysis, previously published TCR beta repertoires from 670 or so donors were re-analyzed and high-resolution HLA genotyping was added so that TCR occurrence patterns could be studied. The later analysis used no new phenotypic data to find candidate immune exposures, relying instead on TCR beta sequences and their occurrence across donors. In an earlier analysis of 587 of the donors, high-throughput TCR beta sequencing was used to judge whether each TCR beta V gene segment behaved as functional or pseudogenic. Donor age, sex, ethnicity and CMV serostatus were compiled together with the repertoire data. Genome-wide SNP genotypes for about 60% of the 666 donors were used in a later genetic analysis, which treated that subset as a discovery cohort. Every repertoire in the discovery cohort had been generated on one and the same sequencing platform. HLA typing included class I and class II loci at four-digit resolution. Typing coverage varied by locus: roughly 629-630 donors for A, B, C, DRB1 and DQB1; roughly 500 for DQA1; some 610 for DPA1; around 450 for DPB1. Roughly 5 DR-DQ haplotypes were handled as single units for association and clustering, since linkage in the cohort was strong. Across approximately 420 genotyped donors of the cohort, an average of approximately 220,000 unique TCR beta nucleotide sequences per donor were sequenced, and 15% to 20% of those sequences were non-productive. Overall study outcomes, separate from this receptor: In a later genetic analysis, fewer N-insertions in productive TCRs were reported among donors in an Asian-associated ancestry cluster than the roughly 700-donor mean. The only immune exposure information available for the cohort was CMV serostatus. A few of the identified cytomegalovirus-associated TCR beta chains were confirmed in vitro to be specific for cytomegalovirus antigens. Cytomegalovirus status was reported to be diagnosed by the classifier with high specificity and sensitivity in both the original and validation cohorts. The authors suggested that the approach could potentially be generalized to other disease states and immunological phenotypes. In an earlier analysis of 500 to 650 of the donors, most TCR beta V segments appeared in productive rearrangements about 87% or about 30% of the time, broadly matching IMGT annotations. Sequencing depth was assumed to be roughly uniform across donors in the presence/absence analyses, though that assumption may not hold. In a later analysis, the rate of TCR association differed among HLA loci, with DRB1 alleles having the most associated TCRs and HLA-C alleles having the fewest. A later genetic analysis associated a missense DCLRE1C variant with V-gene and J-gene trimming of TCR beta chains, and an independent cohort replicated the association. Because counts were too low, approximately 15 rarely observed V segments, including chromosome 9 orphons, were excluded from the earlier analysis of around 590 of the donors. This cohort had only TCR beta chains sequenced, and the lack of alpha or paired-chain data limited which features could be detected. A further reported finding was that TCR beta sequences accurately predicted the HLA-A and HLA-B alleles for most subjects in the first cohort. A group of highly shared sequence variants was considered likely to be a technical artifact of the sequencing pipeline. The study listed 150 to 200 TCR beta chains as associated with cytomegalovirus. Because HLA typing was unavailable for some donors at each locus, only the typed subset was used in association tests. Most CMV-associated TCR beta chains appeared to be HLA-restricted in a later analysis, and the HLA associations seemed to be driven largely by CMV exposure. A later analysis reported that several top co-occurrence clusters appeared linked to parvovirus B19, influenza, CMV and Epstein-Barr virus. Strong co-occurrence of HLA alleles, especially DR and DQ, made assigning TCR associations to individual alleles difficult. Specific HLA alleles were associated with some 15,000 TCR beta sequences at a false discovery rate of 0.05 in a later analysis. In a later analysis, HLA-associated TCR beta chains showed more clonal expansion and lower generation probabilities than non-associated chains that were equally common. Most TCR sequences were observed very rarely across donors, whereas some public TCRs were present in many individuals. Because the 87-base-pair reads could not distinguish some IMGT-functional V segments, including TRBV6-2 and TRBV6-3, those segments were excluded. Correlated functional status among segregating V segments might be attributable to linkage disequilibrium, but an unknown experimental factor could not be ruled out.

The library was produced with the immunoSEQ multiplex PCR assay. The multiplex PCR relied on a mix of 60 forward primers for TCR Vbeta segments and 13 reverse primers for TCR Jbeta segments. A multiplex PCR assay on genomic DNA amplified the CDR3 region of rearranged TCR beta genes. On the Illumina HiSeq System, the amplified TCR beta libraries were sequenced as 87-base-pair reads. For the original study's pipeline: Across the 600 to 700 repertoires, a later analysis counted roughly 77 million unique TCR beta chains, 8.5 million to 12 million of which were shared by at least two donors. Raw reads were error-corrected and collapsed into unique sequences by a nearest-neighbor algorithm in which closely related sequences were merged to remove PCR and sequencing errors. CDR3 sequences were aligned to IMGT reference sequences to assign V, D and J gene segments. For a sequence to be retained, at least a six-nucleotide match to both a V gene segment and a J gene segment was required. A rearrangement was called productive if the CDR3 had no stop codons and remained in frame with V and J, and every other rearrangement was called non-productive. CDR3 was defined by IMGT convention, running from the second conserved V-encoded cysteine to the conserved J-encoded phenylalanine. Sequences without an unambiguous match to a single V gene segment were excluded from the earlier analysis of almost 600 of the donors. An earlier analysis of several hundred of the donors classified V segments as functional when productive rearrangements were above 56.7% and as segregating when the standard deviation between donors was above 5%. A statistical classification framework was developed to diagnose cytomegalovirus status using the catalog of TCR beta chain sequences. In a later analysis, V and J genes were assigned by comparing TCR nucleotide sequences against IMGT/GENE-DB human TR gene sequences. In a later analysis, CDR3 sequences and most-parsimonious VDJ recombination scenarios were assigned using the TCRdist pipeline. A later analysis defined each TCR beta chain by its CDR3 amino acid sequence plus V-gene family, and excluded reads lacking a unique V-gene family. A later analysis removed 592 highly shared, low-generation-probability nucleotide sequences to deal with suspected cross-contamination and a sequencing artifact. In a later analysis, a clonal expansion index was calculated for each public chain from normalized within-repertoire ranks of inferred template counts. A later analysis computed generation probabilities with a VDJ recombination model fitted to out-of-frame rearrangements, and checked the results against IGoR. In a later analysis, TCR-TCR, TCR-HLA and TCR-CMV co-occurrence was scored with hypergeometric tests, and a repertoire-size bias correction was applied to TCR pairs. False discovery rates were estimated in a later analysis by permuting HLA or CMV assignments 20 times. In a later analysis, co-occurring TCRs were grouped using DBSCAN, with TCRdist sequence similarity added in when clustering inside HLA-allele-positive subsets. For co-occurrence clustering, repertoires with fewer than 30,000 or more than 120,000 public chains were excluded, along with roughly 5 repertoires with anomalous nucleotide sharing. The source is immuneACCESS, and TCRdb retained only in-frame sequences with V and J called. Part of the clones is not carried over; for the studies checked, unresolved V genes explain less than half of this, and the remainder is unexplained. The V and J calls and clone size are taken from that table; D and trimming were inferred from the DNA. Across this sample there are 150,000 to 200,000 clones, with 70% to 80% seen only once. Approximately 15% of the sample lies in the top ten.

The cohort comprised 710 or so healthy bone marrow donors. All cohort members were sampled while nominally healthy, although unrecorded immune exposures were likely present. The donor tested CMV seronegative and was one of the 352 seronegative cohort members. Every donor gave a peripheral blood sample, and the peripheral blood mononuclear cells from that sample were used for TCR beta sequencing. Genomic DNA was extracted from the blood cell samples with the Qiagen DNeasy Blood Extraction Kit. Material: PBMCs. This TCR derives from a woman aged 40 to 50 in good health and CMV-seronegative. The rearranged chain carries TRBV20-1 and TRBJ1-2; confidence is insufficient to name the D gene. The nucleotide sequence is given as TGCAGTGCTTCCGGGATCAGTGGCTACACCTTC. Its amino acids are CSASGISGYTF.